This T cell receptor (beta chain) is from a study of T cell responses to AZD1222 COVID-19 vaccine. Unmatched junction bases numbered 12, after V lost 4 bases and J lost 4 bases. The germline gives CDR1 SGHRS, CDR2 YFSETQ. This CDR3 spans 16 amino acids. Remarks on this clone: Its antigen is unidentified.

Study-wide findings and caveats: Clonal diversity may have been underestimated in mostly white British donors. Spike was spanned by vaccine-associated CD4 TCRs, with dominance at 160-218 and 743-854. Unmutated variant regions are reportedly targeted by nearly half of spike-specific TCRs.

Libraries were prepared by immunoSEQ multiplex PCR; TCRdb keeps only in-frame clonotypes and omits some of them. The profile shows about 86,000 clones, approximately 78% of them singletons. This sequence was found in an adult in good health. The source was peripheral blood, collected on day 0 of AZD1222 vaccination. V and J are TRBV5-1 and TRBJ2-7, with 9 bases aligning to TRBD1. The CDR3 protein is CASSTAPGQGKYEQYF. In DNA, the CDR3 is TGCGCCAGCAGCACTGCTCCGGGACAGGGTAAATACGAGCAGTACTTC.